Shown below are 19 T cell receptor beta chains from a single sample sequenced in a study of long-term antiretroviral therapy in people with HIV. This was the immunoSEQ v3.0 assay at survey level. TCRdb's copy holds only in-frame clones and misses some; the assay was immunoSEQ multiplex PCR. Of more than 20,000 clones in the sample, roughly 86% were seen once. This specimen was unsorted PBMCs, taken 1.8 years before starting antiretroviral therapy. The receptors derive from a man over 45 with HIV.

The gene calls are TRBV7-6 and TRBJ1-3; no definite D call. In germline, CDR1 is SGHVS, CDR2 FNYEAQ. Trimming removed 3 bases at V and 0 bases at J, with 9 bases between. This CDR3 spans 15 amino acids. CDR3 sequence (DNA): TGTGCCAGCAGCTTGGGTCGAAGCTCTGGAAACACCATATATTTT. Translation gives CASSLGRSSGNTIYF.

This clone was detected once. The CDR3, as DNA: TGTGCCAGCAGTGTCCACTCCTACGAGCAGTACTTC. Protein sequence: CASSVHSYEQYF. The J gene is TRBJ2-7, the V gene TRBV6-4; D uncertain. Germline CDR1 and CDR2: MRHNA and SNTAGT. This CDR3 region has 12 residues. With 4 bases removed from V and 0 bases from J, the gap between germline ends came to 4 bases.

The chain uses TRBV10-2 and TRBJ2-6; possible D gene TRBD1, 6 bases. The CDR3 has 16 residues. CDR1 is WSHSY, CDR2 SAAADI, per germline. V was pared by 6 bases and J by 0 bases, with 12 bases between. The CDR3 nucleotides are TGCGCCAGCAGGCCGGGACACAACTCTGGGGCCAACGTCCTGACTTTC. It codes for CASRPGHNSGANVLTF.

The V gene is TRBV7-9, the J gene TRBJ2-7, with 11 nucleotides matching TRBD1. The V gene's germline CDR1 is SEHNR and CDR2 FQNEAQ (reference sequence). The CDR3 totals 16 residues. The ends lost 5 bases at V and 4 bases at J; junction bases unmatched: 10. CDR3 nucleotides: TGTGCCAGCAGCCCCCCCAGGGACAGGGGGTTGTACGAGCAGTACTTC. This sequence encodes CASSPPRDRGLYEQYF.

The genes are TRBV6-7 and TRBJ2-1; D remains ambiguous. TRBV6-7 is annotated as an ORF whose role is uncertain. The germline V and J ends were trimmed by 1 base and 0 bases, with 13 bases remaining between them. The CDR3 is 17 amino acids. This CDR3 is CASSYLCSQSSYNEQFF. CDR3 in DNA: TGTGCCAGCAGTTACTTGTGCAGCCAAAGCTCCTACAATGAGCAGTTCTTC.

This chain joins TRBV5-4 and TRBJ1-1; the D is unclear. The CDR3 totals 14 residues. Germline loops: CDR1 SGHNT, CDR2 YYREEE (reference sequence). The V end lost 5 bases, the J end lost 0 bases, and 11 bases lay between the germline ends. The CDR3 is CASSKERMNTEAFF. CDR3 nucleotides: TGTGCCAGCAGTAAGGAACGTATGAACACTGAAGCTTTCTTT.

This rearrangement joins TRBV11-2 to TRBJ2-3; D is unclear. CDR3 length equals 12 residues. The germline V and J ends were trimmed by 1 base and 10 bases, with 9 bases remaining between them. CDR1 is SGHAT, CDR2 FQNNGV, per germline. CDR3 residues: CASSLVEMAQYF. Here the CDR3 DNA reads TGTGCCAGCAGCTTAGTTGAGATGGCGCAGTATTTT. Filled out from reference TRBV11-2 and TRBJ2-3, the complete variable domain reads EAGVAQSPRYKIIEKRQSVAFWCNPISGHATLYWYQQILGQGPKLLIQFQNNGVVDDSQLPKDRFSAERLKGVDSTLKIQPAKLEDSAVYLCASSLVEMAQYFGPGTRLTVL.

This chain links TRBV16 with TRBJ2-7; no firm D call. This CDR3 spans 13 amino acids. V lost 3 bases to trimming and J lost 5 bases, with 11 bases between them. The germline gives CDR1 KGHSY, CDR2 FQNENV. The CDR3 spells CASSHGPADEQYF. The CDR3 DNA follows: TGTGCCAGCAGCCATGGACCGGCCGACGAGCAGTACTTC.

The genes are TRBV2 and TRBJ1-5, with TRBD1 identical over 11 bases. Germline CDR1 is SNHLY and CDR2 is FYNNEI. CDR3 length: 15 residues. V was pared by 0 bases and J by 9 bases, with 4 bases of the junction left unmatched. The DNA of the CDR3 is TGTGCCAGCAGTGAAGCTCCGGGACAGGGGGGGCCCCAGCATTTT. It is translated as CASSEAPGQGGPQHF.

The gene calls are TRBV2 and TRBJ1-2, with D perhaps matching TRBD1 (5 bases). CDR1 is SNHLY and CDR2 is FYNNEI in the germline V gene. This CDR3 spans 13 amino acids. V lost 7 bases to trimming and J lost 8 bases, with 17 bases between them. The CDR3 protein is CASTVQELEGYTF. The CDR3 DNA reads TGTGCCAGCACGGTACAGGAGCTTGAGGGCTACACCTTC.

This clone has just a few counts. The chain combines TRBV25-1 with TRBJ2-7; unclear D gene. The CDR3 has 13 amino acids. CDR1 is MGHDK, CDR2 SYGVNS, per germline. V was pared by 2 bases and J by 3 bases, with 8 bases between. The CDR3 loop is CASSENSDYEQYF. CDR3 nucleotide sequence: TGTGCCAGCAGTGAAAATTCAGACTACGAGCAGTACTTC.

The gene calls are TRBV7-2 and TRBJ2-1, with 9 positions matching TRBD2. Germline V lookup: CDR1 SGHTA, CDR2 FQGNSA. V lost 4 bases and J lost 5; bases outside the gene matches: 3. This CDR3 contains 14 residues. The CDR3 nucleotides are TGTGCCAGCAGCTCGCGGGAGGGCAACAATGAGCAGTTCTTC. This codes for CASSSREGNNEQFF.

CDR3 nucleotides: TGTGCCAGCAGCCCAAGTCCCAATCAGCCCCAGCATTTT. Its protein product is CASSPSPNQPQHF. The chain couples TRBV7-2 to TRBJ1-5; D is uncertain. Trimming left V 5 bases short and J 3 bases short, with 8 bases between. The germline V gene encodes CDR1 SGHTA and CDR2 FQGNSA. The CDR3 is made up of 13 amino acids.

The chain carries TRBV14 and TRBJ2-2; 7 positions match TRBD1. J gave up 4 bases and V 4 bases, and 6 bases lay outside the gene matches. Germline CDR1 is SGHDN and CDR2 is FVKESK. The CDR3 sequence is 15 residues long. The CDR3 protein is CASSRGAGGTGELFF. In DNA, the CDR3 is TGTGCCAGCAGCCGTGGGGCAGGGGGCACCGGGGAGCTGTTTTTT.

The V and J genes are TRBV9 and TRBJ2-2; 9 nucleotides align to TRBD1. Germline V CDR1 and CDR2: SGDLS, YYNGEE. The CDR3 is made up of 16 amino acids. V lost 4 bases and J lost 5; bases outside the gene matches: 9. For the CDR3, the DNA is TGTGCCAGCAGCTACACCGGGACAGGGATGACCGGGGAGCTGTTTTTT. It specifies CASSYTGTGMTGELFF.

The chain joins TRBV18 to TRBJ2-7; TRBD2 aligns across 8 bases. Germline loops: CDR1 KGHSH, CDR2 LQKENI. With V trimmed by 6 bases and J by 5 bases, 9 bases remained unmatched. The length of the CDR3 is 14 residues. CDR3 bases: TGTGCCAGCTCTCCTTGGCGGGGGGACGACGAGCAGTACTTC. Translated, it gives CASSPWRGDDEQYF.

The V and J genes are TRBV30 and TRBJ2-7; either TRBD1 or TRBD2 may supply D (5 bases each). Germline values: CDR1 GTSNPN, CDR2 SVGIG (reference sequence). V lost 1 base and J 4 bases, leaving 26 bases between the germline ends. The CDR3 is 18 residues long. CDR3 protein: CAWSDPRRRGREDYEQYF. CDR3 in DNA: TGTGCCTGGAGTGACCCACGAAGACGGGGCCGAGAAGATTACGAGCAGTACTTC.

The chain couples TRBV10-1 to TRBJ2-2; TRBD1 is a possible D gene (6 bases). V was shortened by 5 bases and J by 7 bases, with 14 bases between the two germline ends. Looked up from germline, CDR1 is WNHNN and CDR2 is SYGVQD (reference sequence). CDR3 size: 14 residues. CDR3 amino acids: CASSLKGVDGELFF. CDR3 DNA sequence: TGCGCCAGCAGTCTGAAGGGGGTTGACGGGGAGCTGTTTTTT.

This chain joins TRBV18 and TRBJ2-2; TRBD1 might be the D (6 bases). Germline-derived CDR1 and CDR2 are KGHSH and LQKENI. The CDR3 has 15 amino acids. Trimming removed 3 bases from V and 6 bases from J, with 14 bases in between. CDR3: CASSPQGGTAGELFF. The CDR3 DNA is TGTGCCAGCTCACCCCAAGGGGGTACCGCCGGGGAGCTGTTTTTT.